This T cell receptor beta chain was sequenced for a study of blood T cell repertoires in COVID-19. Per the original methods: For nucleated cells, counts were estimated from reference gene primer amplification. The table came from immunoSEQ multiplex PCR; TCRdb's copy has only in-frame clones and leaves some out. The V and J calls and clone size are taken from that table; D and trimming were inferred from the DNA. The sample contains about 220,000 clones, about 86% of which appear only once. Participants came from roughly 25 US areas, aged about 18 to 100 years. Participants' reported clinical history set cohort assignment. CDR3 length equals 14 residues. From germline, CDR1 is SGDLS and CDR2 YYNGEE. V gave up 0 bases and J gave up 4 bases; unmatched junction bases: 4.

The J gene is TRBJ2-7, the V gene TRBV9; TRBD2 aligns across 7 bases. Sequences were obtained from PBMCs or T cells enriched from blood (not recorded which). The source is a woman aged 45-60 years with acute COVID-19. CDR3 DNA sequence: TGTGCCAGCAGCGTAGACGGGAGGTCTTACGAGCAGTACTTC. Translation gives CASSVDGRSYEQYF.